This T cell receptor (beta chain) stems from a study of post-analysis software for immune sequencing data. On the study more broadly: The study covered relapsing-remitting, secondary progressive and progressive-relapsing courses of multiple sclerosis. Study findings and constraints: The study found TRBV5-6, TRBV5-1 and TRBV20-1 among a handful of TRBV segments more frequent in patients than controls. There was significantly lower normalized Chao1 diversity in multiple sclerosis patients than in controls.

Germline V gene sequence: CDR1 KGHSH, CDR2 LQKENI. With 3 bases clipped from V and 3 bases from J, the junction kept 10 bases outside the gene matches. CDR3 length equals 16 residues. Ten or more counts support this clonotype. Antigen specificity is unknown. Every TCR beta cDNA library bore unique molecular identifiers. Yield was 450,000 to 650,000 cDNA molecules from approximately 0.91 to 9.4 million T cells. TCRdb itself ran the PCR reads through MiXCR, one entry per CDR3 protein. The data show approximately 250,000 distinct CDR3 sequences, with 36% seen just once and around 5% held by the top ten. This receptor was taken from a girl aged 5 to 17 with multiple sclerosis. Sequencing was done on a sample of blood. The chain combines TRBV18 with TRBJ2-5; TRBD2 matches at 7 bases. DNA of the CDR3: TGTGCCAGCTCACCCCGTGGAGGAGCGGGGAAAGAGACCCAGTACTTC. It yields the protein CASSPRGGAGKETQYF.